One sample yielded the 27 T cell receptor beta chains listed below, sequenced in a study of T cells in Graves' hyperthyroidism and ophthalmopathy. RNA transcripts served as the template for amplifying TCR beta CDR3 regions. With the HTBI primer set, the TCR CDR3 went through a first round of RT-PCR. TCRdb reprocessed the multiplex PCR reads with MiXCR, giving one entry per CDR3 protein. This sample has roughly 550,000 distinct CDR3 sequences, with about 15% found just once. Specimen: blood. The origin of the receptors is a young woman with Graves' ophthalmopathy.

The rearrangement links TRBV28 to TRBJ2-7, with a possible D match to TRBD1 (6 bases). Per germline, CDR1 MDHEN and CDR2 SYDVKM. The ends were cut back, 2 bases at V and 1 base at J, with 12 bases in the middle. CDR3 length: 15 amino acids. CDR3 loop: CASSLPGTFSYEQYF. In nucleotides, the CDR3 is TGTGCCAGCAGTTTACCCGGGACATTTTCCTACGAGCAGTACTTC.

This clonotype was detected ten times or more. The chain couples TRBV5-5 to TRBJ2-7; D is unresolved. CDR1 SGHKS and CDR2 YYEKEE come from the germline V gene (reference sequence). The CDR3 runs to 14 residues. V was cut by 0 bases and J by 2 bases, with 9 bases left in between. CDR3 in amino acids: CASSLATGTYEQYF. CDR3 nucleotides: TGTGCCAGCAGCTTGGCCACCGGAACCTACGAGCAGTACTTC.

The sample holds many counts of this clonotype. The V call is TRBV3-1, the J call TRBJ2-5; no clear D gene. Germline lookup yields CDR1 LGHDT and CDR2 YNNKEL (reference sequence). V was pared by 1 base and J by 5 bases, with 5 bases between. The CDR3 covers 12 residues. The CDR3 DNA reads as TGTGCCAGCAGCCAAGCGGCTGAGACCCAGTACTTC. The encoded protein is CASSQAAETQYF.

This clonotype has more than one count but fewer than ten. The CDR3 is CASSLAGSNGGYTF. The CDR3 DNA reads as TGTGCCAGCAGCTTAGCAGGGAGTAATGGCGGCTACACCTTC. The rearrangement uses TRBV7-8 and TRBJ1-2, with unresolved D. The CDR3 sequence is 14 residues long. Trimming removed 0 bases from V and 8 bases from J, with 13 bases in between. Germline-derived CDR1 and CDR2 are SGHVS and FQNEAQ.

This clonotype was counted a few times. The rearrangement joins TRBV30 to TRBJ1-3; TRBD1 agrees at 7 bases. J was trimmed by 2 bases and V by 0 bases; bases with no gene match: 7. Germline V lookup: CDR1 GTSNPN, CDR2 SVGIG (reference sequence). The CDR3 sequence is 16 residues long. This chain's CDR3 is CAWSVPPGGPGNTIYF. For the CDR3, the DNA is TGTGCCTGGAGTGTACCCCCAGGGGGACCTGGAAACACCATATATTTT.

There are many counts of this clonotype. The chain's CDR3 is CASTLGGRSSYEQYF. The CDR3 DNA sequence: TGTGCCAGCACCTTAGGCGGGCGAAGCTCCTACGAGCAGTACTTC. This chain links TRBV28 with TRBJ2-7; perhaps TRBD2 as D (5 bases). Between the trimmed V and J ends, which lost 7 bases and 0 bases, there was a span of 16 bases. The V gene's germline CDR1 is MDHEN and CDR2 SYDVKM. CDR3 length equals 15 residues.

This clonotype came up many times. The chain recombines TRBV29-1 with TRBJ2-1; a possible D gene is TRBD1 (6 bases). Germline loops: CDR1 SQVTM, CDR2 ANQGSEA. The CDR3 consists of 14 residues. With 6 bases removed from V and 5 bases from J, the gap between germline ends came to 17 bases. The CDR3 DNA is TGCAGCGTCCCCGGGCAGGGGCTGCACAATGAGCAGTTCTTC. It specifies CSVPGQGLHNEQFF.

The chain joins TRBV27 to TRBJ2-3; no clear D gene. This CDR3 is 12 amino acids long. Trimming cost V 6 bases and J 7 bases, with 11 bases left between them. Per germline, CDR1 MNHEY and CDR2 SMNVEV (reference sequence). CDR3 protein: CASSRDLYTQYF. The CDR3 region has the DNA TGTGCCAGCAGCCGCGATTTGTATACGCAGTATTTT.

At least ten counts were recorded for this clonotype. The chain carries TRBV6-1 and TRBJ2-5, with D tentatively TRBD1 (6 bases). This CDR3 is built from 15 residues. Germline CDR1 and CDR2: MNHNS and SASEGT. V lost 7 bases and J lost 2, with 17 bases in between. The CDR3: CASKAGDRRQETQYF. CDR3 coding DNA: TGTGCCAGCAAAGCAGGGGATAGGAGACAAGAGACCCAGTACTTC.

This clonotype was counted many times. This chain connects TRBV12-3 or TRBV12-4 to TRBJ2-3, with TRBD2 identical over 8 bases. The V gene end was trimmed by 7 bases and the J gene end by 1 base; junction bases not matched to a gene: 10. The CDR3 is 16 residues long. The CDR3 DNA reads TGTGCCAGCATCCTCCGGGGGGGTGGTGGCACAGATACGCAGTATTTT. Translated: CASILRGGGGTDTQYF.

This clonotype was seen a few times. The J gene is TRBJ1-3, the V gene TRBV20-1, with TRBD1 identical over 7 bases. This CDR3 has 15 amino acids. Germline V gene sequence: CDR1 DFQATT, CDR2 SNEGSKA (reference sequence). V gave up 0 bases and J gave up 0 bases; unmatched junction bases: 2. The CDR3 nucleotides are TGCAGTGCTAGAGAGGGGACAGTCTCTGGAAACACCATATATTTT. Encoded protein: CSAREGTVSGNTIYF.

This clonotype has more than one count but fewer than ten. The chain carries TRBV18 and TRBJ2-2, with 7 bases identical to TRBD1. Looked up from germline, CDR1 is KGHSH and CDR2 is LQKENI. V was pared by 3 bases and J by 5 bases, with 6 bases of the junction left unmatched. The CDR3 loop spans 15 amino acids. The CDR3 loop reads CASSPTGKVTGELFF. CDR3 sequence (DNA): TGTGCCAGCTCACCGACAGGGAAAGTTACCGGGGAGCTGTTTTTT.

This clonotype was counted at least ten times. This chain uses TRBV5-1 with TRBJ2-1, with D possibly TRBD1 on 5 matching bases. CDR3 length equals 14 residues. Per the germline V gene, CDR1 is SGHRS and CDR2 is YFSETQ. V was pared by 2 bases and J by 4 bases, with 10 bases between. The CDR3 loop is CASSLNTGYNEQFF. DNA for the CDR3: TGCGCCAGCAGCTTAAACACAGGATACAATGAGCAGTTCTTC.

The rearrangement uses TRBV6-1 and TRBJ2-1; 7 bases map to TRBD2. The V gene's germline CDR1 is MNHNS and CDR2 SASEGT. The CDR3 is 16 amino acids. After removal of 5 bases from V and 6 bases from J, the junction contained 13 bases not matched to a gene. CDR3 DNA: TGTGCCAGCAGTTTTTTCCCCGGGACTACCCTCAATGAGCAGTTCTTC. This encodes CASSFFPGTTLNEQFF.

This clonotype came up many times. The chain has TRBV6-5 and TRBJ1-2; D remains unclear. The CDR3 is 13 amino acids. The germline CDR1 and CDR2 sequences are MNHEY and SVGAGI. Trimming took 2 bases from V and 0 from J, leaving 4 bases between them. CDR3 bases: TGTGCCAGCAGTTACGAGCCTAACTATGGCTACACCTTC. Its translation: CASSYEPNYGYTF.

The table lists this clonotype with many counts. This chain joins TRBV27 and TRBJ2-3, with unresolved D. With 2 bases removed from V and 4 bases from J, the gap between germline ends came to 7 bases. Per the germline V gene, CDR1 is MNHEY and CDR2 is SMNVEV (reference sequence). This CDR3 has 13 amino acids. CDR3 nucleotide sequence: TGTGCCAGCAGTTTAGATAGTTCAGATACGCAGTATTTT. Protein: CASSLDSSDTQYF.

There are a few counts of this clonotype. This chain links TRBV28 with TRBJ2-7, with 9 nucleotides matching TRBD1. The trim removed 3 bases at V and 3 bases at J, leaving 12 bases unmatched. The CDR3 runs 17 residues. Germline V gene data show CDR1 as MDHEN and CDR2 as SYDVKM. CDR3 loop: CASSFGTGSGSLYEQYF. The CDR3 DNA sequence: TGTGCCAGCAGTTTCGGGACAGGGTCCGGCTCGCTCTACGAGCAGTACTTC. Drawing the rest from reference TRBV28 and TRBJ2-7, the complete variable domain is DVKVTQSSRYLVKRTGEKVFLECVQDMDHENMFWYRQDPGLGLRLIYFSYDVKMKEKGDIPEGYSVSREKKERFSLILESASTNQTSMYLCASSFGTGSGSLYEQYFGPGTRLTVT.

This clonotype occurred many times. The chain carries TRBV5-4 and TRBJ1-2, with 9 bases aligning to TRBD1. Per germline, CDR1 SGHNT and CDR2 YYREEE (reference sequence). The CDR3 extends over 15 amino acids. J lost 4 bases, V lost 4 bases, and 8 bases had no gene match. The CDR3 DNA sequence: TGTGCCAGCAGCACACCGACAGGGGGGAGCTATGGCTACACCTTC. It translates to CASSTPTGGSYGYTF.

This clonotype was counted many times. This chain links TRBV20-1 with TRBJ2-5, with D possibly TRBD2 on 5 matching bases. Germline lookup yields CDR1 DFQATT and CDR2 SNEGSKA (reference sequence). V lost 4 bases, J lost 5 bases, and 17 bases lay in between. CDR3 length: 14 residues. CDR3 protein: CSATTGILGETQYF. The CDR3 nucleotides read TGCAGTGCTACCACGGGAATCCTGGGGGAGACCCAGTACTTC.

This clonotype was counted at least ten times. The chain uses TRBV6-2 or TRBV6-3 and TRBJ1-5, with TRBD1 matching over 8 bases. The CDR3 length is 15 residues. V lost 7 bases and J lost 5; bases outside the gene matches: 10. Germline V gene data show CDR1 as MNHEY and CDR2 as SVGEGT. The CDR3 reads CASTDRGTLHQPQHF. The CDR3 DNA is TGTGCCAGCACCGACAGGGGTACCCTTCATCAGCCCCAGCATTTT.

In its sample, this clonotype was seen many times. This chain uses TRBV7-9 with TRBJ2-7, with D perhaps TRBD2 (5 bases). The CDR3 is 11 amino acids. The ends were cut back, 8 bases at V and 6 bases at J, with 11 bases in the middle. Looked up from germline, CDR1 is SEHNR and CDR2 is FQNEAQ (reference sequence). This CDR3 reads CASGERGEQYF. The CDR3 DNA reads TGTGCCAGCGGGGAGCGCGGCGAGCAGTACTTC. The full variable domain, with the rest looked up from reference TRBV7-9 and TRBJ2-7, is DTGVSQNPRHKITKRGQNVTFRCDPISEHNRLYWYRQTLGQGPEFLTYFQNEAQLEKSRLLSDRFSAERPKGSFSTLEIQRTEQGDSAMYLCASGERGEQYFGPGTRLTVT.

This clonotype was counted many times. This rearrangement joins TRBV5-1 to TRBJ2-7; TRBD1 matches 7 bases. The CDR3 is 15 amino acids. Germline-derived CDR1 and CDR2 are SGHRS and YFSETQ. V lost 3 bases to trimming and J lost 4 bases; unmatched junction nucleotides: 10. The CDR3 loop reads CASSYSTGQPYEQYF. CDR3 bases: TGCGCCAGCAGCTACTCCACGGGACAGCCTTACGAGCAGTACTTC.

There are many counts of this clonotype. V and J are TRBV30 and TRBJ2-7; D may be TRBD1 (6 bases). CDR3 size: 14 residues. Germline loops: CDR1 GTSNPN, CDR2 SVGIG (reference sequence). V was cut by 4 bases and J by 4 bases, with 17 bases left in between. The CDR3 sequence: CAWKGQGISYEQYF. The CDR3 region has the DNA TGTGCCTGGAAGGGGCAGGGGATTTCTTACGAGCAGTACTTC.

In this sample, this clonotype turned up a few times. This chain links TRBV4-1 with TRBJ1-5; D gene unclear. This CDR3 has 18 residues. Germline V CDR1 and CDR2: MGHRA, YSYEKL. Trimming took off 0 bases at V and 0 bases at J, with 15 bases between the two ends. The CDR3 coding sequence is TGCGCCAGCAGCCAAGATTTTAACCTAGCGGGTAGCAATCAGCCCCAGCATTTT. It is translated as CASSQDFNLAGSNQPQHF.

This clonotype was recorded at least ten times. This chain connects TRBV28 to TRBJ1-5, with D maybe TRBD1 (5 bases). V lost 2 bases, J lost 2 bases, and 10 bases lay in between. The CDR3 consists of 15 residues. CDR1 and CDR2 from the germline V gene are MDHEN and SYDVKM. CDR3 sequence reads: CASSLIQGGNQPQHF. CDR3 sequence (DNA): TGTGCCAGCAGTTTAATCCAGGGTGGCAATCAGCCCCAGCATTTT. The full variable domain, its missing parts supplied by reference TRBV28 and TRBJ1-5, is DVKVTQSSRYLVKRTGEKVFLECVQDMDHENMFWYRQDPGLGLRLIYFSYDVKMKEKGDIPEGYSVSREKKERFSLILESASTNQTSMYLCASSLIQGGNQPQHFGDGTRLSIL.

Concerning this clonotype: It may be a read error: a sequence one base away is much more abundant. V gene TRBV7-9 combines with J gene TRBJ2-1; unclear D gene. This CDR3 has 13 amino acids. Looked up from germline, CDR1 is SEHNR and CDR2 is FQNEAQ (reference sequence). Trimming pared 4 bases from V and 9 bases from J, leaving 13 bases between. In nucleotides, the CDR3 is TGTGCCAGCAGCTCCTCGGGTCACAGTGAGCAGTTCTTC. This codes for CASSSSGHSEQFF.

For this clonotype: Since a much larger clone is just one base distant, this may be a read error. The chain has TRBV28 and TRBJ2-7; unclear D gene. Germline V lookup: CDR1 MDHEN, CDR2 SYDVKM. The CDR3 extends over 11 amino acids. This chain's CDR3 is CASGITYGQYF. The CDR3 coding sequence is TGTGCCAGCGGGATAACCTACGGGCAGTACTTC.